What follows are 8 T cell receptor beta chains derived from one specimen sequenced in a study of T cells after yellow fever vaccination. From the 5' RACE reads, TCRdb called clonotypes with MiXCR, one entry per CDR3 protein. The sample includes fewer than 500,000 distinct CDR3 sequences, around 19% of them seen just once. The sample here was PBMCs, taken before the yellow fever booster vaccination. Source of these receptors: a man younger than 35 who received the YFV17D yellow fever vaccine.

This clonotype was counted many times. The chain links TRBV1 to TRBJ2-3; the DNA was not used to check the table's D call, TRBD2. TRBV1 is listed as a pseudogene. The CDR3 loop spans 17 amino acids. Written as DNA, the CDR3 is TGCACCAGCAGCGTAGGGACTAGCGGGGGGCAGACAGATACGCAGTATTTT. This gives the protein CTSSVGTSGGQTDTQYF.

This sequence joins TRBV19 and TRBJ1-1; TRBD1 might be the D (6 bases). Trimming shortened V by 7 bases and J by 3 bases, and 12 bases separated the two germline ends. The CDR3 extends over 13 amino acids. Germline CDR1 and CDR2: LNHDA and SQIVND (reference sequence). The CDR3 spells CASKHRDYTEAFF. As DNA, the CDR3 is TGTGCCAGTAAGCACAGGGATTACACTGAAGCTTTCTTT.

V gene TRBV20-1 combines with J gene TRBJ2-5; no definite D call. The CDR3 has 12 amino acids. Between the trimmed V and J ends, which lost 3 bases and 4 bases, there was a span of 9 bases. Germline assignment: CDR1 DFQATT and CDR2 SNEGSKA (reference sequence). The CDR3 DNA follows: TGCAGTGCTAGCGACAATTTAGAGACCCAGTACTTC. Translation: CSASDNLETQYF.

This chain connects TRBV7-9 to TRBJ2-7; 9 nucleotides line up with TRBD2. The CDR3 consists of 14 residues. The germline gives CDR1 SEHNR, CDR2 FQNEAQ (reference sequence). After removal of 2 bases from V and 6 bases from J, the junction contained 5 bases not matched to a gene. The CDR3 protein is CASSLYLAGLEQYF. The CDR3 bases are TGTGCCAGCAGCTTATACCTAGCGGGACTCGAGCAGTACTTC.

This clonotype has only a few counts. This chain connects TRBV5-1 to TRBJ1-1, with D possibly being TRBD1 (6 bases). Trimming left V 3 bases short and J 5 bases short, with 17 bases between. Germline assignment: CDR1 SGHRS and CDR2 YFSETQ. CDR3 length equals 15 residues. CDR3 bases: TGCGCCAGCAGCTGGGATCCACAGGGTTGGACTGAAGCTTTCTTT. It codes for CASSWDPQGWTEAFF.

The chain links TRBV7-2 to TRBJ2-3; D gene unclear. In germline, CDR1 is SGHTA, CDR2 FQGNSA. Trimming removed 0 bases at V and 6 bases at J, with 19 bases between. There are 17 residues in the CDR3. CDR3 nucleotide sequence: TGTGCCAGCAGCTTAGCCAGTAGCCGGCCCAAGATGGATACGCAGTATTTT. Translated, it gives CASSLASSRPKMDTQYF.

The table lists this clonotype with a few counts. The CDR3 region is CASSRDRGSLSPLHF. CDR3 coding DNA: TGTGCCAGCAGTAGGGACAGGGGGAGTTTGTCACCCCTCCACTTT. V and J are TRBV6-6 and TRBJ1-6; 11 positions match TRBD1. This CDR3 has 15 residues. With V trimmed by 5 bases and J by 10 bases, 7 bases remained unmatched. Germline V gene data show CDR1 as MNHNY and CDR2 as SVGAGI (reference sequence).

This clonotype was recorded many times. The chain employs TRBV3-1 and TRBJ2-3, with TRBD2 matching 7 bases. The CDR3 runs 15 residues. J lost 5 bases, V lost 4 bases, and 9 bases had no gene match. Germline CDR1 LGHDT, CDR2 YNNKEL (reference sequence). The CDR3 sequence: CASSLGWEGLDTQYF. The DNA for the CDR3 is TGTGCCAGCAGCCTCGGGTGGGAGGGTTTAGATACGCAGTATTTT.